This T cell receptor beta chain was captured in a study of molecular identifiers for immune sequencing clone quantification. General study findings and limits: In naive cells, clones above 20 RNA copies held under 1% of molecules, whereas in effector cells they held over 98%.

This clonotype was counted ten times or more. The antigen is not known. V lost 3 bases, J lost 2 bases, and 7 bases lay in between. There are 13 residues in the CDR3. Germline V gives CDR1 SEHNR, CDR2 FQNEAQ (reference sequence). TCRdb reprocessed the PCR reads via MiXCR and lists one record per CDR3 protein. This sample has hundreds of thousands of distinct CDR3 sequences, with 25% found just once. The clonotype was recovered from a human donor in good health. Some libraries in this study had Jurkat cell RNA spiked in. Sequenced input: naive CD8+ T cells from blood, with Jurkat cell RNA spiked in. Subset: FACS-sorted CD8+CD4-CCR7+CD45RA+ naive T cells. This chain connects TRBV7-9 to TRBJ2-5; D uncertain. The CDR3 DNA sequence: TGTGCCAGCAGCTTTCCGGATCAAGAGACCCAGTACTTC. Translation gives CASSFPDQETQYF. The entire variable domain, with the rest obtained from reference TRBV7-9 and TRBJ2-5, is as follows: DTGVSQNPRHKITKRGQNVTFRCDPISEHNRLYWYRQTLGQGPEFLTYFQNEAQLEKSRLLSDRFSAERPKGSFSTLEIQRTEQGDSAMYLCASSFPDQETQYFGPGTRLLVL.